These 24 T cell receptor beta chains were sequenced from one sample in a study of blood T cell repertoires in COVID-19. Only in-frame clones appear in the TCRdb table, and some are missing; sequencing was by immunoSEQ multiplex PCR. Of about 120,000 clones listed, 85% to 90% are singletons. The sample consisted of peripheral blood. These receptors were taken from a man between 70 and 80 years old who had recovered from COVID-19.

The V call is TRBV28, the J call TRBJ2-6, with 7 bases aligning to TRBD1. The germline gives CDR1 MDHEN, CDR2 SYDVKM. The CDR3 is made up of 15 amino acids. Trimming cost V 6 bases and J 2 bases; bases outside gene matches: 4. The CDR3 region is CASRARGTGANVLTF. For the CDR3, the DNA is TGTGCCAGCAGAGCCAGGGGGACTGGGGCCAACGTCCTGACTTTC.

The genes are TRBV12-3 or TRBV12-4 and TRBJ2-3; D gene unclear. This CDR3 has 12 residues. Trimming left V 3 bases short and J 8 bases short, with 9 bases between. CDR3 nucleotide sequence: TGTGCCAGCAGTTTGCGGCTAAGTACGCAGTATTTT. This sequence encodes CASSLRLSTQYF.

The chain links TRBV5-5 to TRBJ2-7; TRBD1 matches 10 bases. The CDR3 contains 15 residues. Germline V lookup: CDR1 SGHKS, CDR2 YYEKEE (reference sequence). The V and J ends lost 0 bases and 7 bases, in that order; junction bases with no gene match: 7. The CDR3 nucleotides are TGTGCCAGCAGCTTGGTGGGACAGGGGACAGGGGAGCAGTACTTC. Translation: CASSLVGQGTGEQYF.

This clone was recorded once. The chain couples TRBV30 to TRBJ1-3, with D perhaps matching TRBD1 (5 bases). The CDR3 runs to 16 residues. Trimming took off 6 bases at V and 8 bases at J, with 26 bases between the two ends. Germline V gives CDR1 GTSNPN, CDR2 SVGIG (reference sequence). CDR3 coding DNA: TGTGCCTGCCCGCCGGGGGGGAAACCCTTTGGGGACACCATATATTTT. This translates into CACPPGGKPFGDTIYF.

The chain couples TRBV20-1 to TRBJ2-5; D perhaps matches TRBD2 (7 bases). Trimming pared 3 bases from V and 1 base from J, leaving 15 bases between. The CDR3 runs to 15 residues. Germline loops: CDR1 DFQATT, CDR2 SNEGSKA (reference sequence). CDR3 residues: CSASMGGAIQETQYF. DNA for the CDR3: TGCAGTGCTAGTATGGGGGGGGCTATCCAAGAGACCCAGTACTTC.

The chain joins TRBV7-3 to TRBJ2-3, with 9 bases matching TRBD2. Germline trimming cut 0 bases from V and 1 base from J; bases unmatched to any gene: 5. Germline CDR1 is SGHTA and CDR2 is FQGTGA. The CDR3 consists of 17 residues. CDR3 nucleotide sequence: TGTGCCAGCAGCTTAACGGCTAGCGGGGAGGGCACAGATACGCAGTATTTT. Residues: CASSLTASGEGTDTQYF. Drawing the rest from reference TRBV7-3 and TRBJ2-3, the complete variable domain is GAGVSQTPSNKVTEKGKYVELRCDPISGHTALYWYRQSLGQGPEFLIYFQGTGAADDSGLPNDRFFAVRPEGSVSTLKIQRTERGDSAVYLCASSLTASGEGTDTQYFGPGTRLTVL.

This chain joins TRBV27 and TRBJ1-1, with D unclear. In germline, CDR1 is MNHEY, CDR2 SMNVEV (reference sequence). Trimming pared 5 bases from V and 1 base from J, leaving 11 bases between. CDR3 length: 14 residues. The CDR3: CASSPRQENTEAFF. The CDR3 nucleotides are TGTGCCAGCAGTCCCCGGCAGGAGAACACTGAAGCTTTCTTT.

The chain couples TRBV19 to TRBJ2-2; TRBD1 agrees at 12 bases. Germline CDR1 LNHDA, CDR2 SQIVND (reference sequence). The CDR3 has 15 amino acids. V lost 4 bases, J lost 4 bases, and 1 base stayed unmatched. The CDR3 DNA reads TGTGCCAGTAGTAAGGGACAGGGGGCCACCGGGGAGCTGTTTTTT. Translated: CASSKGQGATGELFF.

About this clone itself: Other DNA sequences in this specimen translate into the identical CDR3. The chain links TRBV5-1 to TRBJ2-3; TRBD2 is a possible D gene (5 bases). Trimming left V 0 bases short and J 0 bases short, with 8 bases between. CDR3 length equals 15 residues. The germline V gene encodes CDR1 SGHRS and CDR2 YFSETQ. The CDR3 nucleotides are TGCGCCAGCAGCTTGGCCGGACTCAGCACAGATACGCAGTATTTT. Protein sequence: CASSLAGLSTDTQYF.

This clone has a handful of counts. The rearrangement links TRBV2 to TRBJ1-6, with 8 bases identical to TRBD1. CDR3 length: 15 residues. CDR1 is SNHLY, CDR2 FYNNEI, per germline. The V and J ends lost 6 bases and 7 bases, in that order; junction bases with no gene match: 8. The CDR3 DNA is TGTGCCAGCAGATTCACGACAGGGGAAAATTCACCCCTCCACTTT. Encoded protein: CASRFTTGENSPLHF.

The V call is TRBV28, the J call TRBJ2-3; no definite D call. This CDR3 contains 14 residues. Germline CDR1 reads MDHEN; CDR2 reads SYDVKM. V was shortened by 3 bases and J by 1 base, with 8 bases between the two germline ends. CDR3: CASSFAAGTDTQYF. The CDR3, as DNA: TGTGCCAGCAGTTTTGCGGCAGGCACAGATACGCAGTATTTT. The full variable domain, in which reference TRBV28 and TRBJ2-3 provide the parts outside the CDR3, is DVKVTQSSRYLVKRTGEKVFLECVQDMDHENMFWYRQDPGLGLRLIYFSYDVKMKEKGDIPEGYSVSREKKERFSLILESASTNQTSMYLCASSFAAGTDTQYFGPGTRLTVL.

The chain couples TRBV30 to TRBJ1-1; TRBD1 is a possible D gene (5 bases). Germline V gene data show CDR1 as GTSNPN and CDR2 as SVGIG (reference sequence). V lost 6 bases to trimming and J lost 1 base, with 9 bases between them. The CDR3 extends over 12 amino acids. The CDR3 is CACWGGNTEAFF. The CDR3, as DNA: TGTGCCTGCTGGGGGGGGAACACTGAAGCTTTCTTT.

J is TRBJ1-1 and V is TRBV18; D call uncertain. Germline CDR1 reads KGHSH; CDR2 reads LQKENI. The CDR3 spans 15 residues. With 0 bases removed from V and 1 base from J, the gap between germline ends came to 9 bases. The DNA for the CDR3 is TGTGCCAGCTCACCACCGTCGTCCTCGAACACTGAAGCTTTCTTT. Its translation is CASSPPSSSNTEAFF.

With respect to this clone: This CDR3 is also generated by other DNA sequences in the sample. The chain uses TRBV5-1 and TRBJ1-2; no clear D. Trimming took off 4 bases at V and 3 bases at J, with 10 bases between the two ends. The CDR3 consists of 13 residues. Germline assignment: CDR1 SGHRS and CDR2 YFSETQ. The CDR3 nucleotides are TGCGCCAGCAGCCGCGAAGGAGACTATGGCTACACCTTC. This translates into CASSREGDYGYTF.

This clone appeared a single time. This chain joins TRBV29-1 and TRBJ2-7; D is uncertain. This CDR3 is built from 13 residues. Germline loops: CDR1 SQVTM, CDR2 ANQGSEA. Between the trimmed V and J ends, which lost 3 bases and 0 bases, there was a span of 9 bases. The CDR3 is CSVDGADSYEQYF. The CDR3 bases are TGCAGCGTTGACGGAGCCGACTCCTACGAGCAGTACTTC.

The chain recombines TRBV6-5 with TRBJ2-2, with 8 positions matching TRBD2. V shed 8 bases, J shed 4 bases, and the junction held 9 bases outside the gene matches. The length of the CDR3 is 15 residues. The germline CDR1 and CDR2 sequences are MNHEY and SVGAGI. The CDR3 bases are TGTGCCAGCGGACCTTTTAGCGGGGTCACCGGGGAGCTGTTTTTT. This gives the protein CASGPFSGVTGELFF.

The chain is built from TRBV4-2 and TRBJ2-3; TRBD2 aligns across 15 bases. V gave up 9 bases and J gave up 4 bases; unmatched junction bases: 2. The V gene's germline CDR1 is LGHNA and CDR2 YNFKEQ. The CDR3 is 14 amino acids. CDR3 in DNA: TGTGCCAGTCGGACTAGCGGGAGGGCAGATACGCAGTATTTT. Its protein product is CASRTSGRADTQYF.

CDR3 sequence reads: CASSPDFFISYEQYF. CDR3 DNA sequence: TGTGCCAGCAGCCCCGACTTCTTTATCTCCTACGAGCAGTACTTC. V gene TRBV2 combines with J gene TRBJ2-7; D unclear. The CDR3 has 15 amino acids. Germline-derived CDR1 and CDR2 are SNHLY and FYNNEI. Trimming shortened V by 6 bases and J by 0 bases, and 15 bases separated the two germline ends. The variable domain in full, completed from reference TRBV2 and TRBJ2-7, reads EPEVTQTPSHQVTQMGQEVILRCVPISNHLYFYWYRQILGQKVEFLVSFYNNEISEKSEIFDDQFSVERPDGSNFTLKIRSTKLEDSAMYFCASSPDFFISYEQYFGPGTRLTVT.

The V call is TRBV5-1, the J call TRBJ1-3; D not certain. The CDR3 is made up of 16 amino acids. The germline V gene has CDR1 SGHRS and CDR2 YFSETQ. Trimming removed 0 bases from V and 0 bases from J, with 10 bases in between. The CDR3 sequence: CASSLVAGYSGNTIYF. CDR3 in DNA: TGCGCCAGCAGCTTGGTAGCGGGTTACTCTGGAAACACCATATATTTT.

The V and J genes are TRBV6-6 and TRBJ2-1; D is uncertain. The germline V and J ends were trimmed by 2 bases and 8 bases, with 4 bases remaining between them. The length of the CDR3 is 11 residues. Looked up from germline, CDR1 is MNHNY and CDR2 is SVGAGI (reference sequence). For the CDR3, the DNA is TGTGCCAGCAGTTACACTTATGAGCAGTTCTTC. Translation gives CASSYTYEQFF.

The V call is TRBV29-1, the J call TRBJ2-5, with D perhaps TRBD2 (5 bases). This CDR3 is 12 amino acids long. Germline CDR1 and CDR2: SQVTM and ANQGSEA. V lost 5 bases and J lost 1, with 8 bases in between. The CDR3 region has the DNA TGCAGCGTTCGGGAAGCCCAAGAGACCCAGTACTTC. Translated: CSVREAQETQYF.

The CDR3 region is CASSLDRGDIQYF. The CDR3 DNA reads as TGTGCCAGCAGTCTCGACAGGGGAGACATTCAGTACTTC. The gene calls are TRBV28 and TRBJ2-4; the match to TRBD1 covers 8 bases. The germline gives CDR1 MDHEN, CDR2 SYDVKM. V lost 5 bases, J lost 8 bases, and 5 bases stayed unmatched. The CDR3 totals 13 residues. Drawing the rest from reference TRBV28 and TRBJ2-4, the complete variable domain is DVKVTQSSRYLVKRTGEKVFLECVQDMDHENMFWYRQDPGLGLRLIYFSYDVKMKEKGDIPEGYSVSREKKERFSLILESASTNQTSMYLCASSLDRGDIQYFGAGTRLSVL.

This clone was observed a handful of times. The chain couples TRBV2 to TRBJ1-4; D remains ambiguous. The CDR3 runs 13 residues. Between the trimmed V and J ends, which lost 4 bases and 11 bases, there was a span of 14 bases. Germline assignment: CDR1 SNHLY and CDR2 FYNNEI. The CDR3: CASSGYRATKLFF. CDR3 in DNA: TGTGCCAGCAGTGGATATCGAGCCACGAAACTGTTTTTT.

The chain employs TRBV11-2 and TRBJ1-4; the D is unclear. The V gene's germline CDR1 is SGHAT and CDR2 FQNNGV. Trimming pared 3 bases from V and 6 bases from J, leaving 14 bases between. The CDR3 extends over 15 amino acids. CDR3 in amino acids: CASSLGRVVHEKLFF. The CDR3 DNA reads TGTGCCAGCAGCTTGGGCCGCGTAGTCCATGAAAAACTGTTTTTT. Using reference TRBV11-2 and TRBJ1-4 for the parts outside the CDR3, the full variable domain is EAGVAQSPRYKIIEKRQSVAFWCNPISGHATLYWYQQILGQGPKLLIQFQNNGVVDDSQLPKDRFSAERLKGVDSTLKIQPAKLEDSAVYLCASSLGRVVHEKLFFGSGTQLSVL.